Listed below are T cell receptor beta chains from one sample, sequenced in a study of blood T cell repertoires in COVID-19. Profiling relied on immunoSEQ multiplex PCR, and the TCRdb table lists in-frame clones only, not all of them. In the table there are 30,000 to 45,000 clones, 65% to 80% of which are singletons. Source material: peripheral blood. The receptors here all came from a man between 60 and 75 years old with active COVID-19. Each CDR3 is given with its conserved first and last residue. D genes are given only for firm matches. Clone sizes are given selectively: once, few, many, or a class where the clone is expanded.

j_call,v_call,d_call,clone_size,cdr3_nt,cdr3_aa
TRBJ1-3,TRBV6-1,TRBD1,few,TGTGCCAGCAGTGACAGGGGGCCTCCCTCTGGAAACACCATATATTTT,CASSDRGPPSGNTIYF
TRBJ1-2,TRBV6-5,NA,NA,TGTGGGGGGGAAGGCAGTGGCTACACCTTC,CGGEGSGYTF
TRBJ2-5,TRBV6-2/TRBV6-3,NA,NA,TGTGCCAGCAGTTACGGCAGGGCCGAGACCCAGTACTTC,CASSYGRAETQYF
TRBJ2-7,TRBV7-9,TRBD1,NA,TGTGCCAGCACCGGGACAGCCTACGAGCAGTACTTC,CASTGTAYEQYF
TRBJ1-3,TRBV7-8,TRBD1,few,TGTGCCAGCAGCTCCGGGGGACAGCTCTCTGGAAACACCATATATTTT,CASSSGGQLSGNTIYF
TRBJ1-5,TRBV19,NA,NA,TGTGCCAGTAAGGCTCAGGCGCTTAGCAATCAGCCCCAGCATTTT,CASKAQALSNQPQHF
TRBJ2-2,TRBV24-1,TRBD2,NA,TGTGCCACCAGTGACTATATAGCGGCGGGGGGGAACACCGGGGAGCTGTTTTTT,CATSDYIAAGGNTGELFF
TRBJ2-2,TRBV25-1,TRBD2,NA,TGTGCCACATGGGGGGGTTGGACCGGGGAGCTGTTTTTT,CATWGGWTGELFF
TRBJ1-1,TRBV5-4,NA,NA,TGTGCCAGCAGCTCCCAAGACAGAGTCTACACTGAAGCTTTCTTT,CASSSQDRVYTEAFF
TRBJ2-6,TRBV4-3,NA,NA,TGCGCCAGCAGCCAAGATATGAGGGTAGCTGGGGCCAACGTCCTGACTTTC,CASSQDMRVAGANVLTF
TRBJ1-1,TRBV6-2/TRBV6-3,NA,NA,TGTGCCAGCAGTTTCCTACAGGGTGACACTGAAGCTTTCTTT,CASSFLQGDTEAFF
TRBJ1-5,TRBV5-6,NA,NA,TGTGCCAGCAGCTTTTACCAATACAGGGGCAATCAGCCCCAGCATTTT,CASSFYQYRGNQPQHF
TRBJ2-1,TRBV7-6,TRBD2,NA,TGTGCCAGCACTAGGGGGACTAGCGGGGAGTATGAGCAGTTCTTC,CASTRGTSGEYEQFF
TRBJ2-3,TRBV6-5,TRBD2,once,TGTGCCAGCAGGGGAGGGACAGATACGCAGTATTTT,CASRGGTDTQYF
TRBJ2-2,TRBV29-1,TRBD2,few,TGCAGCGTTTCCCACCCCCGGGGGGCCGGGGAGCTGTTTTTT,CSVSHPRGAGELFF
TRBJ2-7,TRBV7-7,TRBD1,NA,TGTGCTAGCAGCTTGGGACCCGGGACAGGGGGCTACGAGCAGTACTTC,CASSLGPGTGGYEQYF
TRBJ1-1,TRBV27,NA,NA,TGTGCCACCAATAGGGGCCTGGGCACTGAAGCTTTCTTT,CATNRGLGTEAFF
TRBJ1-2,TRBV2,TRBD1,NA,TGTGCCAGCAGGGGGATGGGGACAGCGTACTATGGCTACACCTTC,CASRGMGTAYYGYTF
TRBJ2-7,TRBV5-5,TRBD1,NA,TGTGCCAGCAGCACGGGACAGTACGAGCAGTACTTC,CASSTGQYEQYF
TRBJ2-4,TRBV6-2/TRBV6-3,NA,NA,TGTGCCAGCAGTTACTCCGGGGAGTTAGCCAAAAACATTCAGTACTTC,CASSYSGELAKNIQYF
TRBJ1-1,TRBV3-1/TRBV3-2,NA,NA,TGTGCCAGCAGCCAAGGGGGAGGTGTCGGCACTGAAGCTTTCTTT,CASSQGGGVGTEAFF
TRBJ2-2,TRBV2,NA,NA,TGTGCCAGCGGGGCATACGGGCCTACCGGGGAGCTGTTTTTT,CASGAYGPTGELFF
TRBJ1-1,TRBV7-8,TRBD1,NA,TGTGCCAGCAGCAGTGGGGACAGGGGTCGAGCTTTCTTT,CASSSGDRGRAFF
TRBJ1-5,TRBV5-6,NA,NA,TGTGCCAGCAGCTTGGGCGGACATGGCAATCAGCCCCAGCATTTT,CASSLGGHGNQPQHF
TRBJ2-1,TRBV4-1,TRBD2,NA,TGCGCCAGCAGCCAAGATACTAGCGGGAACTACAATGAGCAGTTCTTC,CASSQDTSGNYNEQFF
TRBJ2-1,TRBV5-4,NA,NA,TGTGCCAGCAGCTTGGGGGGGCCTAGTCGTAATGAGCAGTTCTTC,CASSLGGPSRNEQFF
TRBJ1-3,TRBV19,NA,NA,TGTGCCAGTAGCGTTCAGAGGGCTGGAAACACCATATATTTT,CASSVQRAGNTIYF
TRBJ1-5,TRBV7-2,NA,NA,TGTGCCAGCAGCTTCGGGAGCAATCAGCCCCAGCATTTT,CASSFGSNQPQHF
TRBJ2-6,TRBV7-9,NA,once,TGTGCCAGCAGATACACAGGGATCCGCTCTGGGGCCAACGTCCTGACTTTC,CASRYTGIRSGANVLTF
TRBJ2-2,TRBV6-5,TRBD1,NA,TGTGCCAGCATGGCGGACAGGGTAAACACCGGGGAGCTGTTTTTT,CASMADRVNTGELFF
TRBJ1-1,TRBV25-1,NA,NA,TGTGCCAGCAGTGGCAGACAGGCTCTCCCCACTGAAGCTTTCTTT,CASSGRQALPTEAFF
TRBJ1-4,TRBV27,TRBD1,NA,TGTGCCAGCAGTCCTCGACAGGGTCTGACTAATGAAAAACTGTTTTTT,CASSPRQGLTNEKLFF
TRBJ2-5,TRBV7-3,TRBD2,NA,TGTGCCAGCAGCGTTATTAGCGGGAGGGATCAAGAGACCCAGTACTTC,CASSVISGRDQETQYF
TRBJ2-1,TRBV6-4,TRBD1,NA,TGTGCCAGCACCAACGGACAGGGTAGGCAGTTCTTC,CASTNGQGRQFF
TRBJ1-3,TRBV10-3,TRBD1,NA,TGTGCCATCACCTGGGACAGTGGAAACACCATATATTTT,CAITWDSGNTIYF
TRBJ2-3,TRBV6-5,NA,NA,TGTGCCAGCAGTACGCCGAGTGCCCTAACGCAGTATTTT,CASSTPSALTQYF
TRBJ2-2,TRBV29-1,NA,NA,TGCAGCGTCTTACCCGGGGGGCAAGGCGGGGAGCTGTTTTTT,CSVLPGGQGGELFF
TRBJ2-7,TRBV7-2,NA,NA,TGTGCCAGCAGCTTAGCACTCTCCTACGAGCAGTACTTC,CASSLALSYEQYF
TRBJ2-5,TRBV6-5,NA,NA,TGTGCCAGCAGTTACTCGGGCTGGAACCAAGAGACCCAGTACTTC,CASSYSGWNQETQYF
TRBJ1-1,TRBV10-3,NA,NA,TGTGCCATCAGTGAGGGGGCGGGGGGCACTGAAGCTTTCTTT,CAISEGAGGTEAFF
TRBJ1-2,TRBV15,NA,NA,TGTGCCACCAAGGGGGAGGGAGCTAACTATGGCTACACCTTC,CATKGEGANYGYTF